The TCR beta chain described here comes from a study of cytomegalovirus exposure and HLA in healthy donors. Regarding this clone: As yet, its antigen is unknown.

13 Jbeta primers and 60 Vbeta primers were used for the PCR. In the study's own analysis: Among the unique TCR beta chains that a later analysis counted, about 86 million in all, approximately 12 million were shared. The protocol was immunoSEQ multiplex PCR, while the TCRdb copy is restricted to in-frame clones and leaves out a portion. Clonal size and the V and J genes are those of that table, whereas D and trimming came from the DNA. This table holds under 200,000 clones, about 88% found once. Overall study results and limits: A later analysis linked about 17,000 TCR beta sequences to HLA alleles at 0.05 false discovery rate. In a later analysis, TCR association rates varied by HLA locus: DRB1 most, HLA-C fewest. Some highly shared sequence variants likely arose as a pipeline artifact.

V lost 2 bases and J 6 bases, leaving 9 bases between the germline ends. CDR3 length equals 13 residues. Germline values: CDR1 SGHNT, CDR2 YENEEA. The receptor's source is a man aged 25 to 40 in good health and CMV-seropositive. The chain is built from TRBV11-3 and TRBJ2-3; possibly TRBD1 for D (6 bases). Sequencing was carried out using PBMCs. CDR3 amino acids: CASSLSGDDTQYF. As DNA, the CDR3 is TGTGCCAGCAGCTTATCAGGGGACGATACGCAGTATTTT.